These 9 T cell receptor beta chains share one sample of origin, sequenced in a study of control samples from healthy donors and cancer patients. Profiling relied on immunoSEQ multiplex PCR, and the TCRdb table lists in-frame clones only, not all of them. The sample lists 120,000 to 150,000 clones, roughly 89% occurring once. Sequencing used blood. Every receptor here comes from a man aged 25-40 years in good health.

V and J are TRBV2 and TRBJ2-1, with D possibly TRBD2 on 5 matching bases. Deletions cut 7 bases from V and 2 bases from J, with 9 bases between. The CDR3 length is 13 residues. CDR1 is SNHLY and CDR2 is FYNNEI in the germline V gene. CDR3 sequence: CASNAGPYNEQFF. In DNA, the CDR3 is TGTGCCAGCAATGCGGGTCCCTACAATGAGCAGTTCTTC.

V usage is TRBV19 and J usage is TRBJ1-2; D gene uncertain. CDR3 length: 12 residues. Germline V gene data show CDR1 as LNHDA and CDR2 as SQIVND (reference sequence). V was trimmed by 6 bases and J by 8 bases, leaving 13 bases between them. CDR3 amino acids: CASRTNTRGYTF. The CDR3, as DNA: TGTGCCAGTAGAACCAACACAAGAGGCTACACCTTC.

The count of this clone is one. CDR3 amino acids: CASSLFDRSNQPQHF. The CDR3 coding sequence is TGTGCCAGCAGCTTATTCGACAGAAGCAATCAGCCCCAGCATTTT. J is TRBJ1-5 and V is TRBV7-8, with D possibly being TRBD1 (5 bases). The V end lost 2 bases, the J end lost 1 base, and 9 bases lay between the germline ends. CDR3 length equals 15 residues. Germline assignment: CDR1 SGHVS and CDR2 FQNEAQ.

CDR3 residues: CASSPTGAHNQPQHF. For the CDR3, the DNA is TGTGCCAGCAGTCCGACAGGGGCTCACAATCAGCCCCAGCATTTT. The V gene is TRBV2, the J gene TRBJ1-5; 8 positions match TRBD1. The CDR3 is 15 amino acids. Germline lookup yields CDR1 SNHLY and CDR2 FYNNEI. V trimming: 5 bases; J trimming: 3 bases; junction bases outside the gene matches: 6.

This clone has ten or more counts. The chain is built from TRBV2 and TRBJ1-6; no reliable D call. The ends were cut back, 3 bases at V and 5 bases at J, with 8 bases in the middle. This CDR3 comprises 14 residues. Germline assignment: CDR1 SNHLY and CDR2 FYNNEI. This CDR3 is CASSEERNNSPLHF. Written as DNA, the CDR3 is TGTGCCAGCAGTGAGGAGCGCAATAATTCACCCCTCCACTTT. Filled out from reference TRBV2 and TRBJ1-6, the complete variable domain reads EPEVTQTPSHQVTQMGQEVILRCVPISNHLYFYWYRQILGQKVEFLVSFYNNEISEKSEIFDDQFSVERPDGSNFTLKIRSTKLEDSAMYFCASSEERNNSPLHFGNGTRLTVT.

This chain connects TRBV7-9 to TRBJ2-5, with D possibly TRBD1 on 6 matching bases. Trimming left V 5 bases short and J 2 bases short, with 15 bases between. The CDR3 runs 15 residues. Germline V lookup: CDR1 SEHNR, CDR2 FQNEAQ (reference sequence). CDR3 sequence: CASSESGTYQETQYF. The CDR3 bases are TGTGCCAGCAGCGAGTCCGGGACATATCAAGAGACCCAGTACTTC.

The chain has TRBV7-2 and TRBJ2-3; 14 nucleotides agree with TRBD2. J was trimmed by 4 bases and V by 2 bases; bases with no gene match: 11. CDR1 and CDR2 from the germline V gene are SGHTA and FQGNSA. The CDR3 has 19 residues. As DNA, the CDR3 is TGTGCCAGCAGCTTATTTATTTTGGGGACTAGCGGGAGAGCAGATACGCAGTATTTT. It codes for CASSLFILGTSGRADTQYF.

This clone appeared a single time. The chain combines TRBV7-9 with TRBJ2-1, with TRBD2 identical over 8 bases. Germline trimming cut 2 bases from V and 0 bases from J; bases unmatched to any gene: 0. The CDR3 is made up of 15 amino acids. CDR1 SEHNR and CDR2 FQNEAQ come from the germline V gene (reference sequence). The CDR3 DNA is TGTGCCAGCAGCTTACTAGCGGGCTCCTACAATGAGCAGTTCTTC. Translating it yields CASSLLAGSYNEQFF.

The chain has TRBV21-1 and TRBJ1-1; the table's D call, TRBD1, was not checked against the DNA. TRBV21-1 is assigned pseudogene status. This CDR3 contains 16 residues. The CDR3 bases are TGTGCCAGCAGCAAGAACCCGACACACAGGGCGACCAGGGCTTTCTTT. This codes for CASSKNPTHRATRAFF.